A selection of T cell receptor beta chains follows, all from one sample in a study of blood T cells in healthy people across ages. TCRdb re-called the 5' RACE reads with MiXCR, one entry per CDR3 protein. The sample has 1.5 million to 2 million distinct CDR3 sequences, roughly 52% seen once; the top ten hold more than 2%. The sequenced material came from blood. These receptors all come from a woman in her 40s in good health. Each CDR3 is given with its conserved first and last residue. The D gene is left open where the match is weak. Expanded clones are given a class, and other clones once, few, many or no size at all.

CDR3: CATSVGTNEQFF
DNA: TGTGCCACCAGTGTGGGGACCAATGAGCAGTTCTTC
D: .
V: TRBV24-1
J: TRBJ2-1
size: .

CDR3: CASSLSWGREWETQYF
DNA: TGTGCCAGCAGTTTATCGTGGGGACGTGAATGGGAGACCCAGTACTTC
D: .
V: TRBV27
J: TRBJ2-5
size: .

CDR3: CASSFPFDGSSGANVLTF
DNA: TGTGCCAGCAGCTTTCCCTTCGACGGTAGCTCTGGGGCCAACGTCCTGACTTTC
D: .
V: TRBV7-8
J: TRBJ2-6
size: .

CDR3: CASSVQARVYEQFF
DNA: TGTGCCAGCAGTGTGCAGGCGAGGGTCTATGAGCAGTTCTTC
D: .
V: TRBV25-1
J: TRBJ2-1
size: few

CDR3: CASSLARRGLVTDTQYF
DNA: TGTGCCAGCAGCTTAGCGCGGCGGGGGCTGGTAACAGATACGCAGTATTTT
D: .
V: TRBV7-2
J: TRBJ2-3
size: .

CDR3: CASSFTSPGANVLTF
DNA: TGCGCCAGCAGCTTTACTAGCCCTGGGGCCAACGTCCTGACTTTC
D: .
V: TRBV5-1
J: TRBJ2-6
size: few

CDR3: CAGSQVRADYGYTF
DNA: TGCGCCGGCAGCCAAGTTAGGGCAGACTATGGCTACACCTTC
D: .
V: TRBV4-1
J: TRBJ1-2
size: .

CDR3: CASSYAEVEQYF
DNA: TGTGCCAGCAGTTACGCTGAAGTCGAGCAGTACTTC
D: .
V: TRBV6-6
J: TRBJ2-7
size: .

CDR3: CASSKFNPGQGNEQYF
DNA: TGTGCCAGTAGTAAATTCAACCCGGGACAGGGCAATGAGCAGTACTTC
D: TRBD1
V: TRBV19
J: TRBJ2-5
size: .

CDR3: CASRTGTNTQYF
DNA: TGTGCCAGCAGGACAGGGACGAATACGCAGTATTTT
D: TRBD1
V: TRBV12-3/TRBV12-4
J: TRBJ2-3
size: .

CDR3: CASRMDREHHEQYF
DNA: TGTGCCAGCAGGATGGACAGGGAGCACCACGAGCAGTACTTC
D: TRBD1
V: TRBV6-2/TRBV6-3
J: TRBJ2-7
size: .

CDR3: CASSPRGGDATNEKLFF
DNA: TGTGCCAGCAGTCCCCGCGGAGGAGATGCAACTAATGAAAAACTGTTTTTT
D: .
V: TRBV12-3/TRBV12-4
J: TRBJ1-4
size: once

CDR3: CASSPRQEYNEQFF
DNA: TGTGCCAGCAGCCCTAGACAGGAATACAATGAGCAGTTCTTC
D: .
V: TRBV4-2
J: TRBJ2-1
size: many

CDR3: CASRDRAGKLFF
DNA: TGTGCCAGCAGAGACAGGGCGGGAAAACTGTTTTTT
D: TRBD1
V: TRBV6-5
J: TRBJ1-4
size: .

CDR3: CASSSYSGGGYETQYF
DNA: TGTGCCAGCAGCTCCTATAGCGGGGGTGGATATGAGACCCAGTACTTC
D: TRBD2
V: TRBV7-2
J: TRBJ2-5
size: .

CDR3: CASSYVASDSPLHF
DNA: TGTGCCAGCAGTTATGTGGCGAGCGATTCACCCCTCCACTTT
D: .
V: TRBV6-2/TRBV6-3
J: TRBJ1-6
size: few

CDR3: CSARADREWRQPQHF
DNA: TGCAGTGCTAGAGCCGACAGGGAATGGAGGCAGCCCCAGCATTTT
D: TRBD1
V: TRBV20-1
J: TRBJ1-5
size: once

CDR3: CASRPAGQQETQYF
DNA: TGTGCCAGCAGGCCGGCGGGGCAACAAGAGACCCAGTACTTC
D: .
V: TRBV7-9
J: TRBJ2-5
size: .

CDR3: CASSLVFGTGTPDTDTQYF
DNA: TGTGCCAGCAGTTTAGTATTCGGGACAGGCACTCCAGACACAGATACGCAGTATTTT
D: TRBD1
V: TRBV28
J: TRBJ2-3
size: .

CDR3: CASSPTGSRSVNEQFF
DNA: TGTGCCAGCAGCCCTACGGGAAGCCGTAGTGTAAATGAGCAGTTCTTC
D: .
V: TRBV7-2
J: TRBJ2-1
size: .

CDR3: CASTIDSSQPQHF
DNA: TGTGCCAGCACCATAGACAGCAGTCAGCCCCAGCATTTT
D: .
V: TRBV12-3/TRBV12-4
J: TRBJ1-5
size: .

CDR3: CASSQDGAPNEQFF
DNA: TGTGCCAGCAGCCAGGACGGGGCTCCAAATGAGCAGTTCTTC
D: .
V: TRBV14
J: TRBJ2-1
size: once

CDR3: CASSQEYTGELFF
DNA: TGCGCCAGCAGCCAAGAGTACACCGGGGAGCTGTTTTTT
D: .
V: TRBV4-1
J: TRBJ2-2
size: .

CDR3: CASTAGTYGYTF
DNA: TGCGCCAGCACTGCAGGGACCTATGGCTACACCTTC
D: .
V: TRBV5-1
J: TRBJ1-2
size: .

CDR3: CATSDSTGAYGYTF
DNA: TGTGCCACCAGTGATTCTACAGGGGCCTATGGCTACACCTTC
D: TRBD1
V: TRBV24-1
J: TRBJ1-2
size: few

CDR3: CASRRSPGGDVAKNIQYF
DNA: TGTGCCAGCAGACGAAGTCCAGGGGGCGATGTAGCCAAAAACATTCAGTACTTC
D: TRBD1
V: TRBV6-2/TRBV6-3
J: TRBJ2-4
size: .

CDR3: CASSFPGETRDTQYF
DNA: TGTGCCAGCAGCTTTCCCGGGGAGACGAGAGATACGCAGTATTTT
D: .
V: TRBV11-2
J: TRBJ2-3
size: .

CDR3: CSGGVTDTQYF
DNA: TGCAGCGGGGGGGTCACAGATACGCAGTATTTT
D: .
V: TRBV29-1
J: TRBJ2-3
size: few

CDR3: CASSLYTDQETQYF
DNA: TGTGCCAGCAGTTTATATACTGACCAAGAGACCCAGTACTTC
D: .
V: TRBV28
J: TRBJ2-5
size: few

CDR3: CASSRSTGVGEKLFF
DNA: TGTGCCAGCAGCCGCTCGACAGGGGTGGGTGAAAAACTGTTTTTT
D: TRBD1
V: TRBV13
J: TRBJ1-4
size: .

CDR3: CAGSTGWGKFF
DNA: TGTGCCGGCAGCACAGGGTGGGGCAAGTTCTTC
D: .
V: TRBV28
J: TRBJ2-1
size: .

CDR3: CSAREWEGLVETQYF
DNA: TGCAGTGCTAGAGAGTGGGAGGGCCTAGTGGAGACCCAGTACTTC
D: TRBD2
V: TRBV20-1
J: TRBJ2-5
size: .

CDR3: CASSDLFSGGEYNEQFF
DNA: TGTGCCAGCAGCGACCTCTTTAGCGGGGGAGAGTACAATGAGCAGTTCTTC
D: TRBD2
V: TRBV9
J: TRBJ2-1
size: .

CDR3: CSATLSGSGANVLTF
DNA: TGCAGTGCAACCCTCAGCGGTTCTGGGGCCAACGTCCTGACTTTC
D: .
V: TRBV20-1
J: TRBJ2-6
size: few

CDR3: CASSTRGRQETQYF
DNA: TGTGCCAGCAGCACTCGGGGCAGACAAGAGACCCAGTACTTC
D: .
V: TRBV9
J: TRBJ2-5
size: few

CDR3: CSVVVGSFQETQYF
DNA: TGCAGCGTTGTTGTCGGAAGTTTCCAAGAGACCCAGTACTTC
D: .
V: TRBV29-1
J: TRBJ2-5
size: many

CDR3: CSAPGLATSYNEQFF
DNA: TGCAGCGCCCCGGGACTCGCCACGTCCTACAATGAGCAGTTCTTC
D: .
V: TRBV29-1
J: TRBJ2-1
size: .

CDR3: CASSLALADRLSREAFF
DNA: TGTGCCAGCAGTCTCGCCTTAGCGGACAGGTTGTCGAGAGAAGCTTTCTTT
D: TRBD1
V: TRBV12-3/TRBV12-4
J: TRBJ1-1
size: once

CDR3: CASSQGPLAGVDTQYF
DNA: TGTGCCAGCAGTCAAGGGCCCTTAGCGGGGGTCGATACGCAGTATTTT
D: TRBD2
V: TRBV6-2/TRBV6-3
J: TRBJ2-3
size: .

CDR3: CASTDGEGSDEKLFF
DNA: TGTGCCAGCACCGACGGTGAGGGTAGTGATGAAAAACTGTTTTTT
D: .
V: TRBV6-5
J: TRBJ1-4
size: .

CDR3: CASTAGRGQGPQHF
DNA: TGTGCCAGCACCGCCGGGAGGGGACAGGGGCCCCAGCATTTT
D: TRBD1
V: TRBV27
J: TRBJ1-5
size: .

CDR3: CASSSDRGGQETQYF
DNA: TGTGCCAGCAGCTCAGACAGGGGAGGTCAAGAGACCCAGTACTTC
D: TRBD1
V: TRBV7-2
J: TRBJ2-5
size: .

CDR3: CASSLRGGLNTDMQYF
DNA: TGTGCCAGCAGTTTGAGAGGCGGACTCAACACAGATATGCAGTATTTT
D: .
V: TRBV12-3/TRBV12-4
J: TRBJ2-3
size: .

CDR3: CSVPAGQDGYTF
DNA: TGCAGCGTCCCGGCGGGACAGGATGGCTACACCTTC
D: TRBD1
V: TRBV29-1
J: TRBJ1-2
size: .

CDR3: CASGPGDTEAFF
DNA: TGCGCCAGTGGACCGGGGGACACTGAAGCTTTCTTT
D: .
V: TRBV4-3
J: TRBJ1-1
size: .

CDR3: CASSGQTDNYGYTF
DNA: TGTGCCAGCAGTGGACAGACCGATAACTATGGCTACACCTTC
D: .
V: TRBV2
J: TRBJ1-2
size: .

CDR3: CASSFGIREKLFF
DNA: TGTGCCAGCAGCTTCGGGATCCGTGAAAAACTGTTTTTT
D: .
V: TRBV11-1
J: TRBJ1-4
size: .

CDR3: CASSVDPAGLMDTQYF
DNA: TGTGCCAGCAGCGTAGACCCAGCGGGGCTAATGGATACGCAGTATTTT
D: TRBD2
V: TRBV9
J: TRBJ2-3
size: .

CDR3: CATSGRGGQGTDTQYF
DNA: TGTGCCACCAGTGGGCGGGGGGGCCAAGGCACAGATACGCAGTATTTT
D: TRBD2
V: TRBV24-1
J: TRBJ2-3
size: .

CDR3: CASSLTQGRGYTF
DNA: TGTGCCAGCAGTTTAACCCAGGGGCGCGGCTACACCTTC
D: .
V: TRBV12-3/TRBV12-4
J: TRBJ1-2
size: .

CDR3: CASSPAPPVDTQYF
DNA: TGTGCCAGCAGCCCCGCGCCCCCGGTAGATACGCAGTATTTT
D: .
V: TRBV28
J: TRBJ2-3
size: .

CDR3: CASSPGTSGGYNEQYF
DNA: TGTGCCAGCAGCCCTGGGACTAGCGGGGGTTACAATGAGCAGTACTTC
D: TRBD2
V: TRBV7-8
J: TRBJ2-7
size: .

CDR3: CSVEDGGTLKGIQYF
DNA: TGCAGCGTTGAAGATGGAGGGACGTTAAAGGGCATTCAGTACTTC
D: .
V: TRBV29-1
J: TRBJ2-4
size: .

CDR3: CASSLLLERAKNIQYF
DNA: TGTGCCAGCTCACTTCTCTTAGAGAGAGCCAAAAACATTCAGTACTTC
D: .
V: TRBV18
J: TRBJ2-4
size: .